This TCR beta chain is drawn from a study of regulatory T cells in long-lasting Graves disease. Study-wide points: Newly diagnosed patients had higher TCR diversity than persistent Graves' patients did. Newly diagnosed patients shared 1,000 or so public clonotypes; persistent patients shared around 2,800. Persistent disease was characterized by preferential usage of TRBV28, TRBJ1-2 and TRBJ2-5. Samples came from peripheral blood alone, without thyroid tissue.

The V end lost 5 bases, the J end lost 9 bases, and 16 bases lay between the germline ends. CDR3 length equals 14 residues. Looked up from germline, CDR1 is SGHTA and CDR2 is FQGNSA. In the case of this clonotype: What it recognizes is unknown.

Researchers made TCR beta libraries by using iRepertoire HTBI primers and running Arm-PCR on CDR3 regions. TCRdb itself ran the multiplex PCR reads through MiXCR, one entry per CDR3 protein. The profile shows 500,000 to 700,000 distinct CDR3 sequences, approximately 31% of them singletons. Time point: persistent/refractory GD, antithyroid drugs over 5 years with positive TRAb. Preparation of the TCR library used RNA extracted from PBMCs. This sample comprised peripheral blood mononuclear cells (PBMCs), obtained when the disease was refractory, from a patient treated with antithyroid drugs. V gene TRBV7-2 combines with J gene TRBJ2-2; possible D gene TRBD2, 6 bases. This TCR derives from a female donor with Graves disease. The CDR3 sequence is CASSPGTLHRELFF. The DNA for the CDR3 is TGTGCCAGCAGCCCTGGGACTTTACACCGGGAGCTGTTTTTT.